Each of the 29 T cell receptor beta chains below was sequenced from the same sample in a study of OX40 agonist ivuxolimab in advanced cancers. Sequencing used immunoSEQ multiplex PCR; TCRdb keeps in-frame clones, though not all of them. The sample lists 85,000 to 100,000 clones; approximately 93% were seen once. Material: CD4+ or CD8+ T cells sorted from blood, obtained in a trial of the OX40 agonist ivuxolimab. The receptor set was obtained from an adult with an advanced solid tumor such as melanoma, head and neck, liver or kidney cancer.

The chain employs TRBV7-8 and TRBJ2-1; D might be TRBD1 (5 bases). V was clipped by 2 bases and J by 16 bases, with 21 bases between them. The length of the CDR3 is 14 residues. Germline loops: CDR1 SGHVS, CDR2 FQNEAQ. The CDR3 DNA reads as TGTGCCAGCAGCTTACCGGAGCAGGGCTATGGCTGTTTCTTC. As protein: CASSLPEQGYGCFF.

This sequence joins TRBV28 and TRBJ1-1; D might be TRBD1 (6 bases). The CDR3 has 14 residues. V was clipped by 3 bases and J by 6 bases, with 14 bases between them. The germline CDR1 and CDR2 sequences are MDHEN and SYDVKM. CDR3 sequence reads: CASSFSNGGPEAFF. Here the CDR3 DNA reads TGTGCCAGCAGTTTCTCCAACGGGGGCCCTGAAGCTTTCTTT.

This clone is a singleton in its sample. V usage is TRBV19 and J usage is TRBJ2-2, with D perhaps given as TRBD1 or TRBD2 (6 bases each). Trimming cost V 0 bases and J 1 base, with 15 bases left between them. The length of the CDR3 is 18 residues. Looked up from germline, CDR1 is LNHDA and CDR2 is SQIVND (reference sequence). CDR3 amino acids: CASSIELTGRGNTGELFF. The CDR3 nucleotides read TGTGCCAGTAGTATAGAATTAACAGGGCGGGGGAACACCGGGGAGCTGTTTTTT.

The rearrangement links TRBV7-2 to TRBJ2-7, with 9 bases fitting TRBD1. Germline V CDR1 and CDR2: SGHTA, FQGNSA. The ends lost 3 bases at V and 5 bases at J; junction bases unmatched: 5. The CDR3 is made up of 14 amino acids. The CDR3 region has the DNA TGTGCCAGCAGCTTTACCGGGACAGGGAACGAGCAGTACTTC. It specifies CASSFTGTGNEQYF.

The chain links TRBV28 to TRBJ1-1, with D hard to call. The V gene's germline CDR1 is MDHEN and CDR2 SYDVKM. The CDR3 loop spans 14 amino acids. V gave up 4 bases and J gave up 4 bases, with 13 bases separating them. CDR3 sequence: CASSWAGRSTEAFF. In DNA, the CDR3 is TGTGCCAGCAGTTGGGCGGGGAGAAGCACTGAAGCTTTCTTT.

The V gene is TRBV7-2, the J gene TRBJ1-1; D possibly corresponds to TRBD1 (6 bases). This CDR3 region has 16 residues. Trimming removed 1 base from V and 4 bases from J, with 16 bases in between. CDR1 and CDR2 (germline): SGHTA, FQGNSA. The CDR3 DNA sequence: TGTGCCAGCAGCTTAGTAGGCCATGGAGGGGGCACTGAAGCTTTCTTT. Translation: CASSLVGHGGGTEAFF.

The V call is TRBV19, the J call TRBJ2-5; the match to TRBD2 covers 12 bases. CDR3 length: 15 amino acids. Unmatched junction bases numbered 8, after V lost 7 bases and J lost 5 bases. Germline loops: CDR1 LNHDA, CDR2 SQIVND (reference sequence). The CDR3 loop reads CASKVGLAGPETQYF. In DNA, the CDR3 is TGTGCCAGTAAAGTGGGACTAGCGGGTCCGGAGACCCAGTACTTC.

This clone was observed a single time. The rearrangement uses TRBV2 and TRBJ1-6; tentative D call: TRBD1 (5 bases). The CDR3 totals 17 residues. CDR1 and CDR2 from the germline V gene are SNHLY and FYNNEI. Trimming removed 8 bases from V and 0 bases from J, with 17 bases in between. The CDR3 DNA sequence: TGTGCCAGCGGCGGGGGGTGGTGGGGCTCCTATAATTCACCCCTCCACTTT. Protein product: CASGGGWWGSYNSPLHF. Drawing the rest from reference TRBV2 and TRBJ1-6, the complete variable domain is EPEVTQTPSHQVTQMGQEVILRCVPISNHLYFYWYRQILGQKVEFLVSFYNNEISEKSEIFDDQFSVERPDGSNFTLKIRSTKLEDSAMYFCASGGGWWGSYNSPLHFGNGTRLTVT.

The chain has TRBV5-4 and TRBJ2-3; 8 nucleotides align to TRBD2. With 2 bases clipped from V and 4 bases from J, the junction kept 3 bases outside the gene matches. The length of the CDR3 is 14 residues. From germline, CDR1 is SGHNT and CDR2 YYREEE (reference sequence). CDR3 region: CASSFSGGSDTQYF. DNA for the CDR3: TGTGCCAGCAGCTTCTCGGGGGGGTCAGATACGCAGTATTTT.

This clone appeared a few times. CDR3 nucleotides: TGCGCCAGCAGCCAACAGGGGGGAGGAGCTTTCTTT. As protein: CASSQQGGGAFF. The chain is built from TRBV4-1 and TRBJ1-1; 7 bases match TRBD1. V lost 2 bases to trimming and J lost 10 bases; unmatched junction nucleotides: 4. This CDR3 comprises 12 residues. Germline lookup yields CDR1 MGHRA and CDR2 YSYEKL.

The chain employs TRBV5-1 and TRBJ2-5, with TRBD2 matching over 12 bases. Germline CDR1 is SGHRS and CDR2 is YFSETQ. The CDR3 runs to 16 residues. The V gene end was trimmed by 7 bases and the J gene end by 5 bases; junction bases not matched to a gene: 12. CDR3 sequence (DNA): TGCGCCAGCCGGCTAGGGGCTAGCGGGGGGGCGGAGACCCAGTACTTC. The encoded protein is CASRLGASGGAETQYF.

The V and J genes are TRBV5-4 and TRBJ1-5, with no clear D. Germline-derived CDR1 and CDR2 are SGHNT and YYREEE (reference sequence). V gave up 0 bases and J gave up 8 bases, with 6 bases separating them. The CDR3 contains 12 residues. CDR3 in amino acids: CASSLDEEPQHF. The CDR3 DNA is TGTGCCAGCAGCTTGGATGAGGAGCCCCAGCATTTT.

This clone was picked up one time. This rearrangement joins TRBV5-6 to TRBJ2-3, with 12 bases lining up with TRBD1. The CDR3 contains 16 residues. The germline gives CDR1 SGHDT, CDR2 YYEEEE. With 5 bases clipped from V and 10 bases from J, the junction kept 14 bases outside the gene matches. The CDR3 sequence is CASRFGGTGGARAQYF. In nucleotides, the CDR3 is TGTGCCAGCAGGTTTGGCGGGACAGGGGGCGCGAGGGCGCAGTATTTT.

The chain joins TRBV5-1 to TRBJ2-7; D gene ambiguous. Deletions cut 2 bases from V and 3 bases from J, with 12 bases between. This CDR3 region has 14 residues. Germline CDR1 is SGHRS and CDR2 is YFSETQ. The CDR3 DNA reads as TGCGCCAGCAGCTTAAGAACGGATTACTACGAGCAGTACTTC. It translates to CASSLRTDYYEQYF.

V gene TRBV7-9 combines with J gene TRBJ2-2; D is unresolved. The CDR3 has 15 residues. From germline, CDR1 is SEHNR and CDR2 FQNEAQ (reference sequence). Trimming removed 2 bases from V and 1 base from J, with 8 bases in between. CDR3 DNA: TGTGCCAGCAGCTTAAAGGTGGGGAACACCGGGGAGCTGTTTTTT. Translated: CASSLKVGNTGELFF.

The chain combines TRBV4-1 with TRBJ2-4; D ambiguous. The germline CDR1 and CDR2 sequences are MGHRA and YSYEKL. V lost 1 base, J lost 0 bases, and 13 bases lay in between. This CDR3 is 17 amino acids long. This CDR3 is CASSQGGLVLAKNIQYF. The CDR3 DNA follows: TGCGCCAGCAGCCAAGGTGGCCTCGTATTAGCCAAAAACATTCAGTACTTC.

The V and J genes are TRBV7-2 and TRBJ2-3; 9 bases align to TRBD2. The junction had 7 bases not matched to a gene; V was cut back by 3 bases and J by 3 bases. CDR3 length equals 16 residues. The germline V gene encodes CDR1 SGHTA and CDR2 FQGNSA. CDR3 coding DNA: TGTGCCAGCAGCTTCCGGCGGGGGGGCGGGACAGATACGCAGTATTTT. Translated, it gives CASSFRRGGGTDTQYF.

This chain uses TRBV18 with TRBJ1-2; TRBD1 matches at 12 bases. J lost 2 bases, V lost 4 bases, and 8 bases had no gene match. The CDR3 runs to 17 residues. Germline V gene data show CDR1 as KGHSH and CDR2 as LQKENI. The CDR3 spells CASSHPGQGALNYGYTF. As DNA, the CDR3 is TGTGCCAGCTCACACCCGGGACAGGGGGCCCTCAACTATGGCTACACCTTC.

CDR3: CATMLMGDGSSEAFF. The CDR3 DNA follows: TGTGCCACAATGCTTATGGGTGACGGAAGTTCTGAAGCTTTCTTT. The chain combines TRBV7-9 with TRBJ1-1; D is unclear. The V end was cut by 10 bases, the J end by 6 bases, with 24 bases between. The germline gives CDR1 SEHNR, CDR2 FQNEAQ (reference sequence). The CDR3 sequence is 15 residues long.

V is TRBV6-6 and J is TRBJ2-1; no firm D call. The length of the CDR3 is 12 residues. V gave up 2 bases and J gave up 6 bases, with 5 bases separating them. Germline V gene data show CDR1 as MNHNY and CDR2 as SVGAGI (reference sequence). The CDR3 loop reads CASSYPPNEQFF. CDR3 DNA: TGTGCCAGCAGTTACCCCCCCAATGAGCAGTTCTTC.

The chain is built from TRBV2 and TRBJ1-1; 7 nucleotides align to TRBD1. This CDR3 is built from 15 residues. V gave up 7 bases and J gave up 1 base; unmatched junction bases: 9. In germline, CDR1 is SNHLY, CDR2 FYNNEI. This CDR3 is CASILTGVGNTEAFF. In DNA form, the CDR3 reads TGTGCCAGCATTCTAACAGGGGTAGGGAACACTGAAGCTTTCTTT.

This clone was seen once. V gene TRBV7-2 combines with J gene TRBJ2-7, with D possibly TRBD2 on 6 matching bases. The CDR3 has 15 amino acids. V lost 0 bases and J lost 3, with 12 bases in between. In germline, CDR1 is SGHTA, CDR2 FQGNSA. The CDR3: CASSLAPTRGYEQYF. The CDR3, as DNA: TGTGCCAGCAGCTTAGCCCCCACGCGGGGCTACGAGCAGTACTTC.

The CDR3 here is CASSLTGRNQPQHF. The CDR3 nucleotides read TGTGCCAGCAGTTTAACGGGCAGGAATCAGCCCCAGCATTTT. The rearrangement links TRBV28 to TRBJ1-5; no reliable D call. The germline V gene has CDR1 MDHEN and CDR2 SYDVKM. The CDR3 covers 14 residues. V lost 2 bases to trimming and J lost 4 bases, with 9 bases between them.

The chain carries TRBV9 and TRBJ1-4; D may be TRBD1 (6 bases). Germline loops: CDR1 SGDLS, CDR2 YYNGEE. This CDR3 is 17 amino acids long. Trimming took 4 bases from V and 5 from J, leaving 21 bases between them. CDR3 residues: CASSPQNQGRGNEKLFF. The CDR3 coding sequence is TGTGCCAGCAGCCCCCAAAACCAGGGAAGGGGGAATGAAAAACTGTTTTTT. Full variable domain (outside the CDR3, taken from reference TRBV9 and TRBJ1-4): DSGVTQTPKHLITATGQRVTLRCSPRSGDLSVYWYQQSLDQGLQFLIQYYNGEERAKGNILERFSAQQFPDLHSELNLSSLELGDSALYFCASSPQNQGRGNEKLFFGSGTQLSVL.

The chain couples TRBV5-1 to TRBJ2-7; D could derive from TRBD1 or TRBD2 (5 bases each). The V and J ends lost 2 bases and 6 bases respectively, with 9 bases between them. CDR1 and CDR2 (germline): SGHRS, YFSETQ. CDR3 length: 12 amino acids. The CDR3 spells CASSFSRGEQYF. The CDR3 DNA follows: TGCGCCAGCAGCTTCTCGAGGGGCGAGCAGTACTTC.

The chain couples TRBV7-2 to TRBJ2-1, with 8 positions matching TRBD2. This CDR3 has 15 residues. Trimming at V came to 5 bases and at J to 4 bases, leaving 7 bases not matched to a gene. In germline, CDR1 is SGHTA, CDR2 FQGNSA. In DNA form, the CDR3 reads TGTGCCAGCAGCCCTACTAGCGGACCTTACAATGAGCAGTTCTTC. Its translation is CASSPTSGPYNEQFF.

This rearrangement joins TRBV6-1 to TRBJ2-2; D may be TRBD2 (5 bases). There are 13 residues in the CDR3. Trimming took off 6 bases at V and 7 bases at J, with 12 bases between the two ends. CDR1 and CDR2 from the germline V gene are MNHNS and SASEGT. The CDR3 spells CASSPNGIGELFF. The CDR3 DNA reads TGTGCCAGCAGCCCTAACGGGATCGGGGAGCTGTTTTTT.

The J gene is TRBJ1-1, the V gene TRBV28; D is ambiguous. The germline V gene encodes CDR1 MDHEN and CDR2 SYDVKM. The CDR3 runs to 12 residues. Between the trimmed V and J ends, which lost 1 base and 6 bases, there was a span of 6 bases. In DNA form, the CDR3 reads TGTGCCAGCAGTTTATTGTCGGCTGAAGCTTTCTTT. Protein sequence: CASSLLSAEAFF.

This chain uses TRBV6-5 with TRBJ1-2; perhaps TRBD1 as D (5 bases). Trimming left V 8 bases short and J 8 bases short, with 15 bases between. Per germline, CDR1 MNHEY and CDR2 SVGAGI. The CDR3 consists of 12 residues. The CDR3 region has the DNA TGTGCCAGCGCGGAGGATCCAGGGGGCTACACCTTC. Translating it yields CASAEDPGGYTF.